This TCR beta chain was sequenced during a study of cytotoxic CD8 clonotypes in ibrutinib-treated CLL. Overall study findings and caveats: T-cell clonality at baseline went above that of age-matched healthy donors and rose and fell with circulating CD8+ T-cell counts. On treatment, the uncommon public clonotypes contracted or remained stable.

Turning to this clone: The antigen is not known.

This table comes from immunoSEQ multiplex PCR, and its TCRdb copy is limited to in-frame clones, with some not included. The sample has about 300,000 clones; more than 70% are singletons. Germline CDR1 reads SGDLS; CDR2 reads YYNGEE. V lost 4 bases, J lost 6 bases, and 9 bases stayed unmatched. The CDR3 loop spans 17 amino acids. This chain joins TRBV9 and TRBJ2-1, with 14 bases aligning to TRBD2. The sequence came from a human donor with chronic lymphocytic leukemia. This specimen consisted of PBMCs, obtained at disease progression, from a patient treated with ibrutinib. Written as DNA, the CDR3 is TGTGCCAGCAGCCCTAGCCGACTAGCGGGAGGGCTCAATGAGCAGTTCTTC. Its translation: CASSPSRLAGGLNEQFF.